A selection of T cell receptor beta chains follows, all from one sample in a study of blood T cell repertoires in COVID-19. The assay was immunoSEQ multiplex PCR, and TCRdb's table has in-frame clones only and misses some. The repertoire has 300,000 to 400,000 clones, roughly nine tenths of them found once; the top ten carry around 1%. Sequences were obtained from PBMCs or T cells enriched from blood (not recorded which). The receptor source for this set is a man between 18 and 29 years old who had recovered from COVID-19. Both conserved end residues are part of each CDR3. A D gene is named only where the DNA matches it firmly. For some rows the clone size is stated as once, few or many, or as a class when expanded; others skip it.

>.|TRBJ2-2|.|TRBV4-1
TGCGCCAGCAGCGGACAGACCCGAAACACCGGGGAGCTGTTTTTT
CASSGQTRNTGELFF
>.|TRBJ2-1|.|TRBV7-3
TGTGCCAGCAGCTTATGGCCAGCGGGCTCGAGAAGGGTCTCCTACAATGAGCAGTTCTTC
CASSLWPAGSRRVSYNEQFF
>TRBD2|TRBJ2-3|.|TRBV15
TGTGCCACCAGCAGACCGGCGGGGGGGCCAAGCACAGATACGCAGTATTTT
CATSRPAGGPSTDTQYF
>.|TRBJ2-1|.|TRBV6-2/TRBV6-3
TGTGCCAGCAGTGGGCTAAGCTCCTACAATGAGCAGTTCTTC
CASSGLSSYNEQFF
>TRBD1|TRBJ1-4|.|TRBV29-1
TGCAGCGTTGCCCCACAGGGGGGAGGTGAAAAACTGTTTTTT
CSVAPQGGGEKLFF
>.|TRBJ2-2|.|TRBV18
TGTGCCAGCTCAACAGGGTATCGCGGCACCGGGGAGCTGTTTTTT
CASSTGYRGTGELFF
>TRBD1|TRBJ1-1|.|TRBV7-2
TGTGCCAGCAGCTCACGGACAGGGTCTGGAAACACTGAAGCTTTCTTT
CASSSRTGSGNTEAFF
>.|TRBJ2-7|.|TRBV28
TGTGCCAGCAGTCCCTTAAGGACTGTCAGCTCCTACGAGCAGTACTTC
CASSPLRTVSSYEQYF
>TRBD2|TRBJ2-1|.|TRBV3-1/TRBV3-2
TGTGCCAGCAGCCCCACTAGCGGGAGGGATGAGCAGTTCTTC
CASSPTSGRDEQFF
>TRBD1|TRBJ1-4|.|TRBV10-3
TGTGCCGTGCGGGGGGGACAGGGGGATACTAATGAAAAACTGTTTTTT
CAVRGGQGDTNEKLFF
>TRBD1|TRBJ1-4|.|TRBV7-8
TGTGCCAGCAGCGGACGACAGGGTTTGGAAAAACTGTTTTTT
CASSGRQGLEKLFF
>.|TRBJ2-5|.|TRBV29-1
TGCAGCGTTGGGACACGGACCGGGGAGACCCAGTACTTC
CSVGTRTGETQYF
>.|TRBJ1-1|.|TRBV19
TGTGCCACAGAACAGACTATGAACACTGAAGCTTTCTTT
CATEQTMNTEAFF
>TRBD1|TRBJ2-1|.|TRBV11-2
TGTGCCAGCAGCTCGGGACAGGGAGGCAATGAGCAGTTCTTC
CASSSGQGGNEQFF
>TRBD1|TRBJ2-3|.|TRBV3-1/TRBV3-2
TGTGCCAGCAGCCGAAGGACAGGGGGAGATACGCAGTATTTT
CASSRRTGGDTQYF
>.|TRBJ2-6|.|TRBV7-2
TGTGCCAGCAGCGTTTTAACGGTGGGCCGCTCGTCTGGGGCCAACGTCCTGACTTTC
CASSVLTVGRSSGANVLTF
>.|TRBJ1-1|.|TRBV6-5
TGTGCCAGCACTTCGGCGGGGTCAGAAGCTTTCTTT
CASTSAGSEAFF
>TRBD1|TRBJ2-7|.|TRBV30
TGTGCCTGGACAAAGGGGACAGGGGGGACCTACGAGCAGTACTTC
CAWTKGTGGTYEQYF
>.|TRBJ2-7|.|TRBV7-9
TGTGCCAGCAGCTTAGGCACAGGCTCCTACGAGCAGTACTTC
CASSLGTGSYEQYF
>.|TRBJ2-3|.|TRBV9
TGTGCCAGCAGCGAACACACAGATACGCAGTATTTT
CASSEHTDTQYF
>.|TRBJ1-6|.|TRBV9
TGTGCCACCTCCTTTGGACAGACAAATTCACCCCTCCACTTT
CATSFGQTNSPLHF
>.|TRBJ1-1|.|TRBV5-1
TGCGCCAGCGGCCCCGGGGACACTGAAGCTTTCTTT
CASGPGDTEAFF
>.|TRBJ2-1|.|TRBV19
TGTGCCAGTAGTATAGCGAGGGAGCAGTTCTTC
CASSIAREQFF
>TRBD1|TRBJ2-3|once|TRBV7-2
TGTGCCAGCAGCACCCGGACAGGGAGCGCCGATACGCAGTATTTT
CASSTRTGSADTQYF
>.|TRBJ2-3|.|TRBV5-1
TGCGCCAGCAGCTTGGTACAGGGAGGCACAGATACGCAGTATTTT
CASSLVQGGTDTQYF
>TRBD1|TRBJ2-3|.|TRBV28
TGTGCCAGCAGCTGGGACAGGGGAATAGATACGCAGTATTTT
CASSWDRGIDTQYF
>TRBD1|TRBJ2-1|.|TRBV18
TGTGCCAGCTCATCCCGGGACAGGGACTACAATGAGCAGTTCTTC
CASSSRDRDYNEQFF